This TCR beta chain came from a study of shared clonotypes between healthy human individuals. As for the study in general: CD8 memory received one plate per donor, CD8 naive two, CD4 memory three and CD4 naive three. Study-level points and caveats: Generation probabilities of non-shared clonotypes were lower (relative to those shared by all four donors).

V lost 2 bases to trimming and J lost 6 bases, with 14 bases between them. This CDR3 is built from 14 residues. Per germline, CDR1 KGHSH and CDR2 LQKENI. In regard to this clone: Antigen specificity is unknown.

The authors distributed each subset's genomic DNA evenly over several immunoSEQ plates. Sequencing used immunoSEQ multiplex PCR; TCRdb keeps in-frame clones, though not all of them. The data contain millions of clones, 95% of them singletons. The split of CD4+ cells yielded CD45RA+ naive and CD45RA-negative memory subsets. This receptor was identified in a man aged 18 to 30 in good health. Sequenced sample: naive CD4+ T cells sorted from blood. Subset: CD45RA+ positively selected. This chain uses TRBV18 with TRBJ2-7; D unclear. This chain's CDR3 is CASSPNQDGFEQYF. In DNA, the CDR3 is TGTGCCAGCTCACCAAACCAGGACGGGTTCGAGCAGTACTTC.